This TCR beta chain was captured in a study of control samples from healthy donors and cancer patients. Method: immunoSEQ multiplex PCR; TCRdb's copy keeps in-frame clones and lacks some. The sample records approximately 150,000 clones, around nine tenths being singletons. This CDR3 comprises 13 residues. V dropped 5 bases and J dropped 9 bases, with 14 bases sitting between them. In germline, CDR1 is LGHDT, CDR2 YNNKEL (reference sequence). This receptor was identified in a man aged 25 to 40 in good health. The V call is TRBV3-1 (or the pseudogene TRBV3-2), the J call TRBJ1-5; D perhaps matches TRBD1 (6 bases). The specimen was blood. The CDR3 spells CASSSWTDRPQHF. CDR3 nucleotides: TGTGCCAGCAGCTCTTGGACAGATCGGCCCCAGCATTTT.